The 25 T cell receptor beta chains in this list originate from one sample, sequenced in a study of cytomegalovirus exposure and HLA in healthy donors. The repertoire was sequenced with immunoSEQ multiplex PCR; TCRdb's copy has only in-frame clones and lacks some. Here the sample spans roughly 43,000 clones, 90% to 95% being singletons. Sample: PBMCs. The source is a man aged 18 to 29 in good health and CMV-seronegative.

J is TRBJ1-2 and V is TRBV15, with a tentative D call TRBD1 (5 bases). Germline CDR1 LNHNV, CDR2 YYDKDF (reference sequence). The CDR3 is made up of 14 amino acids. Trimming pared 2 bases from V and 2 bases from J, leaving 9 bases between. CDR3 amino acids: CATSRPDKNYGYTF. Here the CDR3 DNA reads TGTGCCACCAGCAGACCGGACAAGAACTATGGCTACACCTTC.

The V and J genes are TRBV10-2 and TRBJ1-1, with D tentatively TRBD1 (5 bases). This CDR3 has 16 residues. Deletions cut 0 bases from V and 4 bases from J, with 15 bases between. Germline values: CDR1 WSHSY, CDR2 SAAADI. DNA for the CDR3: TGCGCCAGCAGTGAGTCGTCCCCAGGGTTGGGCACTGAAGCTTTCTTT. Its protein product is CASSESSPGLGTEAFF.

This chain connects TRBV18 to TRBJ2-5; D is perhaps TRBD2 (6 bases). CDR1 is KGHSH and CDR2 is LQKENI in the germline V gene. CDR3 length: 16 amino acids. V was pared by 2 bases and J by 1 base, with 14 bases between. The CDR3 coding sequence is TGTGCCAGCTCACCATCCCGGAGGGCGGGCCAAGAGACCCAGTACTTC. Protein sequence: CASSPSRRAGQETQYF.

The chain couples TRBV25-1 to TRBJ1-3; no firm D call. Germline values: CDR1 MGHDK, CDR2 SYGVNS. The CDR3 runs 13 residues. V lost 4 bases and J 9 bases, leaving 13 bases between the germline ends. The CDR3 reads CASSGGISGTIYF. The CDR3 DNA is TGTGCCAGCAGTGGAGGAATCTCGGGCACCATATATTTT.

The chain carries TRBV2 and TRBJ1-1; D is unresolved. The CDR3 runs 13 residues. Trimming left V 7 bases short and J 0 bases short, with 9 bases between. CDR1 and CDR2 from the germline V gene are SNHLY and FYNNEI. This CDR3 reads CASNGRLNTEAFF. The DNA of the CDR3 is TGTGCCAGCAACGGGAGATTGAACACTGAAGCTTTCTTT. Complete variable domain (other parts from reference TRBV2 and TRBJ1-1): EPEVTQTPSHQVTQMGQEVILRCVPISNHLYFYWYRQILGQKVEFLVSFYNNEISEKSEIFDDQFSVERPDGSNFTLKIRSTKLEDSAMYFCASNGRLNTEAFFGQGTRLTVV.

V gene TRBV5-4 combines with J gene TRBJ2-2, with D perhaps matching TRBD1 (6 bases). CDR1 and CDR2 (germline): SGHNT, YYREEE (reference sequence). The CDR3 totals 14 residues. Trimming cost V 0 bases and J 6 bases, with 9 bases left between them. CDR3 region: CASSLDTGPGELFF. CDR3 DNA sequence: TGTGCCAGCAGCTTGGATACAGGGCCCGGGGAGCTGTTTTTT.

CDR3 bases: TGTGCCAGCAGCGGCCAGACAGGTCCCTATGGCTACACCTTC. It is translated as CASSGQTGPYGYTF. The rearrangement uses TRBV7-2 and TRBJ1-2; D possibly corresponds to TRBD1 (6 bases). Germline assignment: CDR1 SGHTA and CDR2 FQGNSA. The length of the CDR3 is 14 residues. Trimming shortened V by 5 bases and J by 4 bases, and 14 bases separated the two germline ends.

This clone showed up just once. The CDR3, as DNA: TGCAGCGTCGCTCGGACAGGGGGCACAGATACGCAGTATTTT. This codes for CSVARTGGTDTQYF. The chain uses TRBV29-1 and TRBJ2-3; 9 bases align to TRBD1. Germline loops: CDR1 SQVTM, CDR2 ANQGSEA. The trim removed 6 bases at V and 1 base at J, leaving 5 bases unmatched. This CDR3 contains 14 residues.

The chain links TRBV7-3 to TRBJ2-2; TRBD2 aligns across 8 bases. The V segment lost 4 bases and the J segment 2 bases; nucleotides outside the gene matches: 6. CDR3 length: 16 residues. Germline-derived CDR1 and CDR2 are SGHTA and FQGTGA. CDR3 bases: TGTGCCAGCAGCTCCTGGACTAGCAGTAACACCGGGGAGCTGTTTTTT. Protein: CASSSWTSSNTGELFF.

The CDR3 protein is CASSVGAQVEDWEQFF. For the CDR3, the DNA is TGTGCCAGCAGCGTAGGGGCACAGGTTGAAGATTGGGAGCAGTTCTTC. V and J are TRBV9 and TRBJ2-1; tentative D call: TRBD1 (5 bases). The germline V and J ends were trimmed by 0 bases and 10 bases, with 20 bases remaining between them. Germline CDR1 reads SGDLS; CDR2 reads YYNGEE. The CDR3 extends over 16 amino acids. The full variable domain, with the rest looked up from reference TRBV9 and TRBJ2-1, is DSGVTQTPKHLITATGQRVTLRCSPRSGDLSVYWYQQSLDQGLQFLIQYYNGEERAKGNILERFSAQQFPDLHSELNLSSLELGDSALYFCASSVGAQVEDWEQFFGPGTRLTVL.

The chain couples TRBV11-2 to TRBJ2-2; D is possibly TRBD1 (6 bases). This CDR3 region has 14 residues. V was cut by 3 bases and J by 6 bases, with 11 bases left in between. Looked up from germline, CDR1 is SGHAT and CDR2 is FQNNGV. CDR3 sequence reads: CASSFNSGAGELFF. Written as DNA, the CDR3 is TGTGCCAGCAGCTTTAACTCAGGGGCCGGGGAGCTGTTTTTT.

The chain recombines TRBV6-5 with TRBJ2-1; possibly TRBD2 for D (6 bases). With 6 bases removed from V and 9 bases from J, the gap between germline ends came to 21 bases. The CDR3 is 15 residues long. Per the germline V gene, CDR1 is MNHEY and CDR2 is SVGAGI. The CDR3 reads CASSRRGSGSPEQFF. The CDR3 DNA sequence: TGTGCCAGCAGCCGGAGAGGGAGCGGGTCCCCTGAGCAGTTCTTC.

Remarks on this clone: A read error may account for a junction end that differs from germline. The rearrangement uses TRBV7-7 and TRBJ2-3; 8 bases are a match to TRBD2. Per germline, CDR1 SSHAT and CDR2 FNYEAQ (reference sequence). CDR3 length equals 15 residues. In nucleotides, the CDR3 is TGTGCTAGCAGCTTAGGTAGCGGGACCACAGATACGCAGTATTTT. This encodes CASSLGSGTTDTQYF.

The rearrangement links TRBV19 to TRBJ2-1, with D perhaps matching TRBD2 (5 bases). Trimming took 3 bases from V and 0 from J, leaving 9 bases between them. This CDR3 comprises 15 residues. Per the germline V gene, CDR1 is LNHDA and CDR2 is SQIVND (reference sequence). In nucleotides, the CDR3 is TGTGCCAGTAGTATCGGGATTCACTCCTACAATGAGCAGTTCTTC. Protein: CASSIGIHSYNEQFF. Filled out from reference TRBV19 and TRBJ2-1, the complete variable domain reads DGGITQSPKYLFRKEGQNVTLSCEQNLNHDAMYWYRQDPGQGLRLIYYSQIVNDFQKGDIAEGYSVSREKKESFPLTVTSAQKNPTAFYLCASSIGIHSYNEQFFGPGTRLTVL.

This chain's CDR3 is CASRRSGRATYEQYF. CDR3 DNA sequence: TGTGCCAGCAGACGGAGCGGGAGGGCCACGTACGAGCAGTACTTC. The genes are TRBV27 and TRBJ2-7; the match to TRBD2 covers 10 bases. V lost 6 bases and J lost 4; bases outside the gene matches: 9. CDR3 length: 15 amino acids. Germline CDR1 MNHEY, CDR2 SMNVEV (reference sequence).

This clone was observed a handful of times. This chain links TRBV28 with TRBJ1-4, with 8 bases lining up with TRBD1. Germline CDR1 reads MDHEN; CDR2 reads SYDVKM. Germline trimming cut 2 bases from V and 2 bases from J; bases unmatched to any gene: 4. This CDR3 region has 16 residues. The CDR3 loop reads CASSLVRGRTNEKLFF. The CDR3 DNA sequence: TGTGCCAGCAGTTTAGTCAGGGGGCGGACTAATGAAAAACTGTTTTTT. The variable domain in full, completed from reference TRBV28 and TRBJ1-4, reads DVKVTQSSRYLVKRTGEKVFLECVQDMDHENMFWYRQDPGLGLRLIYFSYDVKMKEKGDIPEGYSVSREKKERFSLILESASTNQTSMYLCASSLVRGRTNEKLFFGSGTQLSVL.

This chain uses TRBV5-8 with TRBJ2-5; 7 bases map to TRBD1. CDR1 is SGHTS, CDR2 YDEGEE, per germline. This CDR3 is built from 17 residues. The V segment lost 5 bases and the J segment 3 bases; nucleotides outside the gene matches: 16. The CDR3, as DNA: TGTGCCAGCAGTCACCCCTCGAGGGGGCATCAAGAAGAGACCCAGTACTTC. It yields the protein CASSHPSRGHQEETQYF. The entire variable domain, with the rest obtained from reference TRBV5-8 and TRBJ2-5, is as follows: EAGVTQSPTHLIKTRGQQATLRCSPISGHTSVYWYQQALGLGLQFLLWYDEGEERNRGNFPPRFSGRQFPNYSSELNVNALELEDSALYLCASSHPSRGHQEETQYFGPGTRLLVL.

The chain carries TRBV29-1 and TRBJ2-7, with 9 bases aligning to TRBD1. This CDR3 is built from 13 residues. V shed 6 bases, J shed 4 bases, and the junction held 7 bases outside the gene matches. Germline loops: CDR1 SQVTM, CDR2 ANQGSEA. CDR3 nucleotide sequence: TGCAGCGTACCGGGACAGGGTCGGTACGAGCAGTACTTC. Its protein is CSVPGQGRYEQYF.

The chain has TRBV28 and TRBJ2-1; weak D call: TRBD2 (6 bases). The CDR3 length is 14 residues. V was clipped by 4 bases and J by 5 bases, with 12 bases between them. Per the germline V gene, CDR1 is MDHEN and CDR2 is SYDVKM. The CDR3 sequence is CASSSAGSHNEQFF. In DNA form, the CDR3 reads TGTGCCAGCAGTTCCGCGGGGTCTCACAATGAGCAGTTCTTC.

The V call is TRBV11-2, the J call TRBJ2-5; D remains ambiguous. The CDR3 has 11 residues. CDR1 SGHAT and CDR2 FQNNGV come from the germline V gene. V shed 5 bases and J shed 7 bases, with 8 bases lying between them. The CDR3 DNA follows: TGTGCCAGCAGCGCGACGGGGACCCAGTACTTC. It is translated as CASSATGTQYF.

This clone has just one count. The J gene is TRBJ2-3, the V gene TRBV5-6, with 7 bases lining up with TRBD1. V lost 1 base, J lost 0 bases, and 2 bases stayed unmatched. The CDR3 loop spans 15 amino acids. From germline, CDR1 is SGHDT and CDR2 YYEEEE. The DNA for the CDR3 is TGTGCCAGCAGCTTGAGGGGGCAAAGCACAGATACGCAGTATTTT. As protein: CASSLRGQSTDTQYF.

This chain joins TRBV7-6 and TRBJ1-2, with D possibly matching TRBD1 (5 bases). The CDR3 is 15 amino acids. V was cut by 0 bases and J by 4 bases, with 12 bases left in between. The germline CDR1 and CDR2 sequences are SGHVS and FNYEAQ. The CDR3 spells CASSLAAGLPYGYTF. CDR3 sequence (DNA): TGTGCCAGCAGCTTAGCCGCAGGGCTTCCCTATGGCTACACCTTC.

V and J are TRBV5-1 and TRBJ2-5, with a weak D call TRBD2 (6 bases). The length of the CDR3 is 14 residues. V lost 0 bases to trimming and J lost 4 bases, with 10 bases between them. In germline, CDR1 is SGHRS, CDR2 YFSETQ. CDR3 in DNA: TGCGCCAGCAGCTTGGTGGCGGGGCCAGAGACCCAGTACTTC. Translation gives CASSLVAGPETQYF.

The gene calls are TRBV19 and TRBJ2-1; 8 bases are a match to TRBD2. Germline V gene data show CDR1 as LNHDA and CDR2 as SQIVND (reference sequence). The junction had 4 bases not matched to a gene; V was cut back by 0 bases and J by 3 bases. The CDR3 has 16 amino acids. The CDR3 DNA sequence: TGTGCCAGTAGTATAGAATCGGGGGGGTACTACAATGAGCAGTTCTTC. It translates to CASSIESGGYYNEQFF.

Written as DNA, the CDR3 is TGCAGCGTTGGGACATCACAATTAGAAGCTTTCTTT. This translates into CSVGTSQLEAFF. This sequence joins TRBV29-1 and TRBJ1-1; tentatively, D is TRBD1 (5 bases). CDR3 length: 12 residues. V gave up 4 bases and J gave up 8 bases, with 14 bases separating them. The germline CDR1 and CDR2 sequences are SQVTM and ANQGSEA.